The 9 T cell receptor beta chains below were found in one sample sequenced in a study of OX40 agonist ivuxolimab in advanced cancers. Method: immunoSEQ multiplex PCR; TCRdb's copy keeps in-frame clones and lacks some. The data show some 40,000 clones, 60% to 80% seen once. The specimen was CD4+ or CD8+ T cells sorted from blood, collected in a trial of the OX40 agonist ivuxolimab. The receptors here all came from an adult with an advanced solid tumor such as melanoma, head and neck, liver or kidney cancer.

The J gene is TRBJ1-1, the V gene TRBV19; D not certain. Per germline, CDR1 LNHDA and CDR2 SQIVND (reference sequence). Trimming shortened V by 3 bases and J by 5 bases, and 10 bases separated the two germline ends. This CDR3 is 13 amino acids long. The CDR3 spells CASSMPPRTEAFF. CDR3 DNA sequence: TGTGCCAGTAGTATGCCCCCGAGGACTGAAGCTTTCTTT.

The chain has TRBV7-9 and TRBJ2-2; the D is unclear. With 0 bases removed from V and 1 base from J, the gap between germline ends came to 12 bases. CDR1 is SEHNR and CDR2 is FQNEAQ in the germline V gene (reference sequence). The CDR3 covers 17 residues. The CDR3 is CASSLAFLAMNTGELFF. DNA of the CDR3: TGTGCCAGCAGCTTAGCATTTTTGGCAATGAACACCGGGGAGCTGTTTTTT.

This clone showed up just a few times. The rearrangement uses TRBV7-8 and TRBJ2-2; D is perhaps TRBD1 (6 bases). CDR3 size: 15 residues. V was shortened by 2 bases and J by 5 bases, with 12 bases between the two germline ends. The germline V gene encodes CDR1 SGHVS and CDR2 FQNEAQ. The chain's CDR3 is CASSLRDMGTGELFF. Written as DNA, the CDR3 is TGTGCCAGCAGCTTAAGGGACATGGGGACCGGGGAGCTGTTTTTT. The entire variable domain, with the rest obtained from reference TRBV7-8 and TRBJ2-2, is as follows: GAGVSQSPRYKVAKRGQDVALRCDPISGHVSLFWYQQALGQGPEFLTYFQNEAQLDKSGLPSDRFFAERPEGSVSTLKIQRTQQEDSAVYLCASSLRDMGTGELFFGEGSRLTVL.

J is TRBJ1-3 and V is TRBV29-1, with unresolved D. V shed 4 bases and J shed 4 bases, with 5 bases lying between them. Germline lookup yields CDR1 SQVTM and CDR2 ANQGSEA. This CDR3 is built from 11 residues. The CDR3 bases are TGCAGCGTTGGGGGAGGAAACACCATATATTTT. Encoded protein: CSVGGGNTIYF.

The chain employs TRBV7-3 and TRBJ1-2; tentatively, D is TRBD1 (5 bases). Germline V gene lookup returns CDR1 SGHTA and CDR2 FQGTGA. The CDR3 has 14 residues. V gave up 5 bases and J gave up 3 bases, with 13 bases separating them. CDR3 region: CASSQTGADYGYTF. The CDR3 bases are TGTGCCAGCAGCCAAACTGGGGCAGACTATGGCTACACCTTC.

The chain links TRBV19 to TRBJ2-5, with a tentative D call TRBD1 (6 bases). The V gene lost 3 bases and the J gene lost 5 bases, with 10 bases spanning the gap. Looked up from germline, CDR1 is LNHDA and CDR2 is SQIVND (reference sequence). The CDR3 covers 13 residues. The CDR3 here is CASSMTGGETQYF. The CDR3 nucleotides are TGTGCCAGTAGTATGACAGGTGGGGAGACCCAGTACTTC.

J is TRBJ2-3 and V is TRBV5-1; maybe TRBD2 (6 bases). V gave up 5 bases and J gave up 13 bases, with 17 bases separating them. The CDR3 totals 12 residues. The germline gives CDR1 SGHRS, CDR2 YFSETQ. CDR3 sequence: CASRNPGTGEYF. CDR3 in DNA: TGCGCCAGCAGAAACCCCGGGACTGGGGAGTATTTT.

The chain couples TRBV4-3 to TRBJ2-3; D remains unclear. CDR1 and CDR2 from the germline V gene are LGHNA and YSLEER. CDR3 length equals 16 residues. Trimming cost V 0 bases and J 0 bases, with 10 bases left between them. The CDR3 nucleotides are TGCGCCAGCAGCCAAGATAAAACTACTAGCACAGATACGCAGTATTTT. Its protein product is CASSQDKTTSTDTQYF.

J is TRBJ1-2 and V is TRBV28, with a possible D match to TRBD1 (5 bases). This CDR3 has 12 amino acids. With 6 bases removed from V and 8 bases from J, the gap between germline ends came to 13 bases. Per germline, CDR1 MDHEN and CDR2 SYDVKM. As DNA, the CDR3 is TGTGCCAGCAGGGACACAGTGGGGGGCTACACCTTC. Translated: CASRDTVGGYTF.